The rows below give T cell receptor beta chains drawn from one sample of a study of tumor and adjacent non-tumor tissue in lung cancer. Each CDR3 protein gets one entry after TCRdb re-called the multiplex PCR reads with MiXCR. This repertoire shows some 120,000 distinct CDR3 sequences, 55% to 75% found once; its top ten account for over 10%. Sequences were obtained from lung tumor tissue. These receptors all come from a man aged 30-40 years with non-small cell lung cancer. Each CDR3 is given without its conserved first and last residue. Each record gives: clone size, V gene, CDR3 protein. Not every row has a clone size; where given, it reads once, few, many or a size class.

.,TRBV20-1,SATQGPNNQPQH
many,TRBV6-1,ASSTRQGAINEQF
many,TRBV5-6,ASTLGDTSGNTIY
few,TRBV10-2,AIQISQGQGMNTEAF
.,TRBV30,VWSRTGETQY
.,TRBV11-1,GSSLASETQY
.,TRBV6-6,ASIDSPGTPNAEAF
many,TRBV20-1,SARTGGYEQY
many,TRBV29-1,SVDSGTTFGTEAF
.,TRBV6-5,ASSHSPLVNEQF
.,TRBV11-2,VSSYGSNTGELF
.,TRBV20-1,SATVSDGEAF
many,TRBV5-5,ASSLGSLARAYNEQF
.,TRBV27,ASSLEGTYEQY
many,TRBV20-1,SAREAGQGRNTIY
.,TRBV4-1,ASSQDSRRSEQY
many,TRBV6-2/TRBV6-3,ASSPGTGGEGYT
.,TRBV5-4,AGSVMTGGGTQY
once,TRBV20-1,SAILGTRGFEQY